These 15 T cell receptor beta chains were all obtained from the same sample, sequenced in a study of a mutant IDH1 vaccine in newly diagnosed glioma. Time point reported: week 11, during vaccination. Doses consisted of 300 ug of mutant IDH1 20-mer peptide each, paired with topical imiquimod. What these receptors recognize is not known. Assay: immunoSEQ multiplex PCR; the TCRdb copy retains only in-frame clones and omits some. The sample records around 57,000 clones, about 91% being singletons. This material consisted of PBMCs, taken from a glioma patient whose treatment included an IDH1 peptide vaccine. The receptors shown here come from a man aged 40-55 years with glioma.

V and J are TRBV27 and TRBJ1-6; D gene uncertain. The CDR3 is 13 residues long. Deletions cut 0 bases from V and 10 bases from J, with 7 bases between. The germline CDR1 and CDR2 sequences are MNHEY and SMNVEV (reference sequence). CDR3 in amino acids: CASSLSEESPLHF. The CDR3 DNA sequence: TGTGCCAGCAGTTTATCGGAGGAGTCACCCCTCCACTTT.

The rearrangement links TRBV19 to TRBJ1-2, with D unclear. CDR1 LNHDA and CDR2 SQIVND come from the germline V gene (reference sequence). V lost 3 bases and J lost 4, with 12 bases in between. CDR3 size: 14 residues. CDR3 DNA sequence: TGTGCCAGTAGTATCCCCGCCGCTCTCTATGGCTACACCTTC. Amino acids: CASSIPAALYGYTF.

This clone is a singleton in its sample. The gene calls are TRBV7-9 and TRBJ2-3; possible D gene TRBD2, 6 bases. The germline V gene has CDR1 SEHNR and CDR2 FQNEAQ (reference sequence). The CDR3 extends over 14 amino acids. V dropped 4 bases and J dropped 6 bases, with 14 bases sitting between them. The CDR3 nucleotides are TGTGCCAGCAGCTCCAAGAGGGCGGGGGATACGCAGTATTTT. It encodes CASSSKRAGDTQYF.

This clone was seen more than once but under ten times. The CDR3 loop reads CASSSILGSHTGGYTF. In nucleotides, the CDR3 is TGTGCCAGCAGCTCGATTCTTGGATCCCACACGGGAGGCTACACCTTC. The chain is built from TRBV7-2 and TRBJ1-2; D remains ambiguous. The length of the CDR3 is 16 residues. The germline CDR1 and CDR2 sequences are SGHTA and FQGNSA. The ends were cut back, 4 bases at V and 8 bases at J, with 23 bases in the middle.

The chain links TRBV5-1 to TRBJ2-5; D gene unclear. The DNA matches TRBJ2-7 better at its end, which makes the J call doubtful. This CDR3 spans 14 amino acids. Germline V gene data show CDR1 as SGHRS and CDR2 as YFSETQ. The CDR3 loop is CASSPGVFTYEQYF. CDR3 sequence (DNA): TGCGCCAGCAGCCCAGGAGTTTTCACCTACGAGCAGTACTTC.

The V call is TRBV29-1, the J call TRBJ1-2, with D uncertain. This CDR3 spans 11 amino acids. V lost 4 bases to trimming and J lost 5 bases, with 8 bases between them. CDR1 and CDR2 from the germline V gene are SQVTM and ANQGSEA. The CDR3 protein is CSVGQEYGYTF. As DNA, the CDR3 is TGCAGCGTTGGCCAGGAGTATGGCTACACCTTC.

This chain links TRBV7-9 with TRBJ1-1; possible D gene TRBD1, 6 bases. Deletions cut 5 bases from V and 3 bases from J, with 19 bases between. Germline CDR1 reads SEHNR; CDR2 reads FQNEAQ (reference sequence). CDR3 length: 16 amino acids. The CDR3 DNA is TGTGCCAGCAGCATCAGCCAGGGGCGGACGGACACTGAAGCTTTCTTT. As protein: CASSISQGRTDTEAFF.

This chain uses TRBV7-8 with TRBJ2-4; D perhaps matches TRBD2 (5 bases). The V end lost 2 bases, the J end lost 0 bases, and 17 bases lay between the germline ends. Per germline, CDR1 SGHVS and CDR2 FQNEAQ. The CDR3 contains 18 residues. CDR3 sequence reads: CASSLPEDSLIAKNIQYF. The CDR3 region has the DNA TGTGCCAGCAGCTTACCGGAGGATTCCCTCATAGCCAAAAACATTCAGTACTTC.

This rearrangement joins TRBV9 to TRBJ2-1, with TRBD2 identical over 11 bases. This CDR3 comprises 15 residues. CDR1 is SGDLS and CDR2 is YYNGEE in the germline V gene. After removal of 3 bases from V and 3 bases from J, the junction contained 2 bases not matched to a gene. The CDR3 DNA reads TGTGCCAGCAGCGAAACTAGCGGGAGCTACAATGAGCAGTTCTTC. Its protein is CASSETSGSYNEQFF.

V gene TRBV27 combines with J gene TRBJ2-7; 12 positions agree with TRBD2. CDR3 size: 15 residues. Germline values: CDR1 MNHEY, CDR2 SMNVEV (reference sequence). V was clipped by 4 bases and J by 2 bases; unmatched bases: 3. The CDR3, as DNA: TGTGCCAGCAGTTCCCGGACTAGCGGGACCTACGAGCAGTACTTC. Its translation: CASSSRTSGTYEQYF.

This chain uses TRBV7-8 with TRBJ2-7; D unresolved. The CDR3 has 12 residues. The germline V and J ends were trimmed by 7 bases and 0 bases, with 7 bases remaining between them. Germline V CDR1 and CDR2: SGHVS, FQNEAQ. CDR3 nucleotides: TGTGCCAGCACACCGAGCTCCTACGAGCAGTACTTC. Translating gives CASTPSSYEQYF.

The rearrangement uses TRBV29-1 and TRBJ2-1; D remains ambiguous. The germline V gene has CDR1 SQVTM and CDR2 ANQGSEA. This CDR3 is 12 amino acids long. Trimming removed 4 bases at V and 8 bases at J, with 12 bases between. CDR3 nucleotide sequence: TGCAGCGTTGTAAAACCAACTCATGAGCAGTTCTTC. Its translation: CSVVKPTHEQFF.

This clone was picked up one time. This chain connects TRBV29-1 to TRBJ1-2, with 9 bases matching TRBD1. V gave up 4 bases and J gave up 8 bases; unmatched junction bases: 5. The CDR3 extends over 12 amino acids. Germline values: CDR1 SQVTM, CDR2 ANQGSEA. The CDR3, as DNA: TGCAGCGTTGCTAGACAGGGGGTGGGCTACACCTTC. Translated: CSVARQGVGYTF. Complete variable domain (other parts from reference TRBV29-1 and TRBJ1-2): SAVISQKPSRDICQRGTSLTIQCQVDSQVTMMFWYRQQPGQSLTLIATANQGSEATYESGFVIDKFPISRPNLTFSTLTVSNMSPEDSSIYLCSVARQGVGYTFGSGTRLTVV.

The chain carries TRBV19 and TRBJ2-2; maybe TRBD1 (5 bases). Germline CDR1 reads LNHDA; CDR2 reads SQIVND (reference sequence). The CDR3 has 16 residues. V lost 6 bases and J 1 base, leaving 15 bases between the germline ends. The CDR3 here is CASRVTKGKNTGELFF. CDR3 DNA sequence: TGTGCCAGTAGGGTGACAAAGGGGAAGAACACCGGGGAGCTGTTTTTT.

This chain joins TRBV28 and TRBJ2-1; tentatively, D is TRBD1 (6 bases). V lost 5 bases, J lost 11 bases, and 13 bases lay in between. Per germline, CDR1 MDHEN and CDR2 SYDVKM. This CDR3 has 12 amino acids. The CDR3 DNA reads as TGTGCCAGCAGTACACAGGGAAATAAGCAGTTCTTC. Amino acid sequence: CASSTQGNKQFF.